A single sample gave rise to the 11 T cell receptor beta chains below, sequenced in a study of cytomegalovirus exposure and HLA in healthy donors. TCRdb keeps only in-frame clones here, not all; method: immunoSEQ multiplex PCR. The sample yields fewer than 200,000 clones, 70% to 90% seen once. The specimen was PBMCs. These receptors all come from a woman aged 30 to 39 in good health and CMV-seronegative.

The chain's CDR3 is CASSYGGNEQFF. CDR3 coding DNA: TGTGCCAGCAGTTACGGCGGCAATGAGCAGTTCTTC. V gene TRBV27 combines with J gene TRBJ2-1, with D unclear. The V end was cut by 4 bases, the J end by 6 bases, with 7 bases between. Germline assignment: CDR1 MNHEY and CDR2 SMNVEV (reference sequence). The CDR3 totals 12 residues.

This clone was detected once. The chain employs TRBV27 and TRBJ1-5; tentatively, D is TRBD1 (5 bases). Germline values: CDR1 MNHEY, CDR2 SMNVEV (reference sequence). The CDR3 sequence is 14 residues long. The V end was cut by 3 bases, the J end by 6 bases, with 12 bases between. The CDR3 DNA reads as TGTGCCAGCAGTTTCAGCGGGGGAGGTCAGCCCCAGCATTTT. Protein product: CASSFSGGGQPQHF.

The chain couples TRBV28 to TRBJ2-7, with 10 positions matching TRBD1. CDR3 size: 16 residues. Losses at the gene ends were 5 bases for V and 3 bases for J; bases not matched to a gene: 10. Germline V gene lookup returns CDR1 MDHEN and CDR2 SYDVKM. In nucleotides, the CDR3 is TGTGCCAGCAGTAACCGAGGCGGGACAGGGGACTACGAGCAGTACTTC. Translation: CASSNRGGTGDYEQYF.

This sequence joins TRBV7-9 and TRBJ1-2; a possible D gene is TRBD1 (6 bases). The CDR3 covers 14 residues. The V gene's germline CDR1 is SEHNR and CDR2 FQNEAQ (reference sequence). V dropped 5 bases and J dropped 3 bases, with 13 bases sitting between them. The DNA of the CDR3 is TGTGCCAGCAGCCACCGGGACACCGACTATGGCTACACCTTC. It codes for CASSHRDTDYGYTF.

V gene TRBV5-1 combines with J gene TRBJ1-2, with 9 bases lining up with TRBD1. CDR1 is SGHRS, CDR2 YFSETQ, per germline. CDR3 length: 14 amino acids. V shed 2 bases and J 4 bases; nucleotides not matched to a gene: 3. The CDR3 nucleotides are TGCGCCAGCAGCTTAGGACAGGGGATCTATGGCTACACCTTC. This codes for CASSLGQGIYGYTF.

The chain uses TRBV5-6 and TRBJ1-5; 7 bases match TRBD1. Germline V gives CDR1 SGHDT, CDR2 YYEEEE. The CDR3 is 16 amino acids. V lost 0 bases to trimming and J lost 5 bases; unmatched junction nucleotides: 8. This CDR3 is CASSLAEQGIHQPQHF. The CDR3 DNA follows: TGTGCCAGCAGCTTGGCGGAACAGGGGATTCATCAGCCCCAGCATTTT. The full variable domain, in which reference TRBV5-6 and TRBJ1-5 provide the parts outside the CDR3, is DAGVTQSPTHLIKTRGQQVTLRCSPKSGHDTVSWYQQALGQGPQFIFQYYEEEERQRGNFPDRFSGHQFPNYSSELNVNALLLGDSALYLCASSLAEQGIHQPQHFGDGTRLSIL.

The chain joins TRBV6-1 to TRBJ1-5, with D hard to call. Trimming left V 0 bases short and J 2 bases short, with 14 bases between. Germline CDR1 MNHNS, CDR2 SASEGT. The CDR3 covers 17 residues. The DNA for the CDR3 is TGTGCCAGCAGTGAAGCATCCCCGGGAGCGGGCAATCAGCCCCAGCATTTT. Encoded protein: CASSEASPGAGNQPQHF.

The J gene is TRBJ1-1, the V gene TRBV7-9, with 10 bases fitting TRBD1. The junction had 4 bases not matched to a gene; V was cut back by 5 bases and J by 4 bases. In germline, CDR1 is SEHNR, CDR2 FQNEAQ (reference sequence). The CDR3 extends over 14 amino acids. CDR3 region: CASSPTGGFTEAFF. The DNA of the CDR3 is TGTGCCAGCAGCCCGACAGGGGGCTTCACTGAAGCTTTCTTT.

This chain connects TRBV9 to TRBJ2-2; possibly TRBD2 for D (5 bases). Germline assignment: CDR1 SGDLS and CDR2 YYNGEE. This CDR3 spans 14 amino acids. The germline V and J ends were trimmed by 0 bases and 6 bases, with 9 bases remaining between them. DNA of the CDR3: TGTGCCAGCAGCGTAGGTGTGAGGGCCGGGGAGCTGTTTTTT. Protein product: CASSVGVRAGELFF.

The rearrangement links TRBV5-4 to TRBJ2-7; perhaps D is TRBD1 or TRBD2 (5 bases each). The CDR3 extends over 14 amino acids. V gave up 5 bases and J gave up 2 bases, with 14 bases separating them. Germline lookup yields CDR1 SGHNT and CDR2 YYREEE (reference sequence). The CDR3 nucleotides read TGTGCCAGCAGTTCCCCCGGGACCCCCTACGAGCAGTACTTC. Amino acid sequence: CASSSPGTPYEQYF. Based on the CDR3 plus reference TRBV5-4 and TRBJ2-7, the full variable domain is ETGVTQSPTHLIKTRGQQVTLRCSSQSGHNTVSWYQQALGQGPQFIFQYYREEENGRGNFPPRFSGLQFPNYSSELNVNALELDDSALYLCASSSPGTPYEQYFGPGTRLTVT.

This chain uses TRBV2 with TRBJ2-7; the D gene is possibly TRBD1 (6 bases). Germline values: CDR1 SNHLY, CDR2 FYNNEI. CDR3 length: 15 amino acids. V lost 0 bases, J lost 1 base, and 10 bases lay in between. In nucleotides, the CDR3 is TGTGCCAGCAGTGAAGCTCCAACAGGGTCCTACGAGCAGTACTTC. The encoded protein is CASSEAPTGSYEQYF.